This T cell receptor beta chain comes out of a study of identical twins. Findings and caveats of the study: With abundant cord blood beta clonotypes, insertions were fewer; memory repertoires showed no such pattern. Conclusions leaned on cross-sectional statistical analysis and did not track the same donors over time.

The donors were all healthy and Caucasian. This clonotype has only a few counts. What it binds is unknown. One entry per CDR3 protein, called by TCRdb with MiXCR from the 5' RACE reads. The sample lists around 1.7 million distinct CDR3 sequences, around a third seen once, with less than 0.35% in the top ten. Germline values: CDR1 MNHNS, CDR2 SASEGT. The CDR3 length is 15 residues. The specimen sequenced was cord blood. This chain links TRBV6-1 with TRBJ2-1, with D possibly being TRBD1 or TRBD2 (6 bases each). The end of the DNA is better explained by TRBJ2-7, so the J call may be wrong. This TCR was recovered from a newborn girl in good health. The CDR3 DNA reads TGTGCCAGCAGTGCCACAGGGAGGACATTACGCGAGCAGTACTTC. This codes for CASSATGRTLREQYF.